The 8 T cell receptor beta chains listed next were all sequenced from one sample in a study of blood T cell repertoires in COVID-19. Sequencing used immunoSEQ multiplex PCR; TCRdb keeps in-frame clones, though not all of them. There are about 130,000 clones in the sample; approximately 86% occur only once, and roughly 11% lies in the top ten. The sample comprised peripheral blood. Source of these receptors: a woman aged 70-85 years with COVID-19, enrolled during active disease.

The gene calls are TRBV2 and TRBJ1-1; D perhaps matches TRBD1 (6 bases). CDR1 and CDR2 (germline): SNHLY, FYNNEI. CDR3 length: 13 residues. The V and J ends lost 4 bases and 6 bases respectively, with 12 bases between them. The CDR3 reads CASSVQGVAEAFF. The CDR3 nucleotides are TGTGCCAGCAGTGTACAGGGCGTCGCTGAAGCTTTCTTT. Using reference TRBV2 and TRBJ1-1 for the parts outside the CDR3, the full variable domain is EPEVTQTPSHQVTQMGQEVILRCVPISNHLYFYWYRQILGQKVEFLVSFYNNEISEKSEIFDDQFSVERPDGSNFTLKIRSTKLEDSAMYFCASSVQGVAEAFFGQGTRLTVV.

This rearrangement joins TRBV7-6 to TRBJ1-6; 7 positions agree with TRBD1. This CDR3 is 16 amino acids long. Looked up from germline, CDR1 is SGHVS and CDR2 is FNYEAQ. J lost 7 bases, V lost 5 bases, and 11 bases had no gene match. The CDR3 sequence is CASSPRTPGGNSPLHF. In nucleotides, the CDR3 is TGTGCCAGCAGCCCCCGGACCCCAGGGGGAAATTCACCCCTCCACTTT.

This clone has a single count. The CDR3 spells CASSLDARNNSPLHF. CDR3 nucleotide sequence: TGTGCCAGCAGCTTAGACGCCAGGAATAATTCACCCCTCCACTTT. This chain links TRBV7-6 with TRBJ1-6, with D unclear. The CDR3 has 15 amino acids. Germline V lookup: CDR1 SGHVS, CDR2 FNYEAQ. With 1 base removed from V and 5 bases from J, the gap between germline ends came to 9 bases.

V is TRBV28 and J is TRBJ2-7; TRBD2 matches 13 bases. Germline lookup yields CDR1 MDHEN and CDR2 SYDVKM. The V segment lost 6 bases and the J segment 1 base; nucleotides outside the gene matches: 12. CDR3 length: 18 residues. The CDR3 loop is CASSSRTSGGLNSYEQYF. CDR3 nucleotide sequence: TGTGCCAGCAGCAGTCGGACTAGCGGGGGCCTAAATTCCTACGAGCAGTACTTC.

The V call is TRBV9, the J call TRBJ2-1; 7 positions agree with TRBD2. CDR1 and CDR2 (germline): SGDLS, YYNGEE. The CDR3 totals 16 residues. V lost 2 bases, J lost 7 bases, and 12 bases stayed unmatched. CDR3 loop: CASSVSRGEWENEQFF. CDR3 nucleotide sequence: TGTGCCAGCAGCGTTTCACGGGGGGAATGGGAAAATGAGCAGTTCTTC. The entire variable domain, with the rest obtained from reference TRBV9 and TRBJ2-1, is as follows: DSGVTQTPKHLITATGQRVTLRCSPRSGDLSVYWYQQSLDQGLQFLIQYYNGEERAKGNILERFSAQQFPDLHSELNLSSLELGDSALYFCASSVSRGEWENEQFFGPGTRLTVL.

The rearrangement joins TRBV30 to TRBJ1-2, with D perhaps matching TRBD1 (6 bases). V lost 2 bases and J 8 bases, leaving 15 bases between the germline ends. The CDR3 runs to 13 residues. In germline, CDR1 is GTSNPN, CDR2 SVGIG (reference sequence). The CDR3 coding sequence is TGTGCCTGGAGTCCCGGGACACTCGGAGGCTACACCTTC. Translated, it gives CAWSPGTLGGYTF.

The chain links TRBV19 to TRBJ1-2; 7 bases are a match to TRBD1. Unmatched junction bases numbered 5, after V lost 3 bases and J lost 4 bases. The CDR3 is 14 residues long. The germline V gene encodes CDR1 LNHDA and CDR2 SQIVND (reference sequence). Here the CDR3 DNA reads TGTGCCAGTAGTATGCAAGGGGACAGCTATGGCTACACCTTC. Amino acid sequence: CASSMQGDSYGYTF. The variable domain in full, with the rest retrieved from reference TRBV19 and TRBJ1-2, is DGGITQSPKYLFRKEGQNVTLSCEQNLNHDAMYWYRQDPGQGLRLIYYSQIVNDFQKGDIAEGYSVSREKKESFPLTVTSAQKNPTAFYLCASSMQGDSYGYTFGSGTRLTVV.

The chain combines TRBV18 with TRBJ2-7; TRBD2 is a possible D gene (6 bases). Germline V gene lookup returns CDR1 KGHSH and CDR2 LQKENI. V was cut by 5 bases and J by 5 bases, with 13 bases left in between. The CDR3 has 13 residues. CDR3 sequence: CASSSSGPNEQYF. CDR3 bases: TGTGCCAGCTCATCAAGCGGGCCGAACGAGCAGTACTTC.